These 23 T cell receptor beta chains originate from one sample sequenced in a study of cytomegalovirus exposure and HLA in healthy donors. In the PCR, 60 Vbeta and 13 Jbeta primers were used. Repertoires were generated with immunoSEQ multiplex PCR, while TCRdb's copy carries only in-frame clones and drops some. The sample has some 80,000 clones. Sequencing was carried out using PBMCs. The receptors shown here come from a man between 45 and 60 years old in good health and CMV-seropositive.

The chain uses TRBV5-1 and TRBJ2-3; TRBD2 might be the D (6 bases). Germline loops: CDR1 SGHRS, CDR2 YFSETQ. Trimming removed 7 bases at V and 2 bases at J, with 14 bases between. CDR3 length: 14 residues. The CDR3 sequence is CASRDLETTDTQYF. The CDR3 DNA sequence: TGCGCCAGCCGGGACTTAGAGACCACAGATACGCAGTATTTT.

The chain couples TRBV2 to TRBJ2-2; possible D gene TRBD2, 6 bases. Germline CDR1 and CDR2: SNHLY and FYNNEI. The CDR3 runs to 15 residues. Trimming took 3 bases from V and 0 from J, leaving 8 bases between them. CDR3 sequence: CASSDGGTNTGELFF. The CDR3 DNA follows: TGTGCCAGCAGTGACGGGGGAACGAACACCGGGGAGCTGTTTTTT.

The chain couples TRBV5-1 to TRBJ2-1; 7 nucleotides align to TRBD2. This CDR3 is built from 16 residues. CDR1 SGHRS and CDR2 YFSETQ come from the germline V gene. Trimming cost V 0 bases and J 8 bases; bases outside gene matches: 11. CDR3 nucleotide sequence: TGCGCCAGCAGCTTGGCCGGGAAGCGGGGCCGGGATGAGCAGTTCTTC. It translates to CASSLAGKRGRDEQFF.

V is TRBV5-6 and J is TRBJ1-4; the match to TRBD1 covers 9 bases. Germline lookup yields CDR1 SGHDT and CDR2 YYEEEE. J lost 9 bases, V lost 4 bases, and 13 bases had no gene match. The CDR3 runs 16 residues. CDR3 in amino acids: CASSPGAWTGDQKLFF. Written as DNA, the CDR3 is TGTGCCAGCAGCCCTGGGGCCTGGACAGGGGACCAAAAACTGTTTTTT.

The chain links TRBV19 to TRBJ2-6, with TRBD1 identical over 8 bases. The length of the CDR3 is 18 residues. Trimming at V came to 4 bases and at J to 1 base, leaving 9 bases not matched to a gene. CDR1 LNHDA and CDR2 SQIVND come from the germline V gene (reference sequence). The DNA for the CDR3 is TGTGCCAGTAGTACCGGACAGGGTTTTAGGTCTGGGGCCAACGTCCTGACTTTC. Translation gives CASSTGQGFRSGANVLTF.

The gene calls are TRBV5-1 and TRBJ2-7; perhaps TRBD2 as D (6 bases). The V gene's germline CDR1 is SGHRS and CDR2 YFSETQ. The germline V and J ends were trimmed by 4 bases and 5 bases, with 13 bases remaining between them. The CDR3 runs to 13 residues. In DNA, the CDR3 is TGCGCCAGCAGCCTTGGGACTGAGGACGAGCAGTACTTC. Translation: CASSLGTEDEQYF.

The V and J genes are TRBV5-1 and TRBJ2-4; weak D call: TRBD2 (5 bases). Trimming left V 1 base short and J 9 bases short, with 11 bases between. Per the germline V gene, CDR1 is SGHRS and CDR2 is YFSETQ. The length of the CDR3 is 13 residues. The CDR3 DNA sequence: TGCGCCAGCAGCTTGACGACGGCGGGCATTCAGTACTTC. Translation: CASSLTTAGIQYF.

V usage is TRBV7-9 and J usage is TRBJ1-1, with unresolved D. The CDR3 covers 13 residues. Per germline, CDR1 SEHNR and CDR2 FQNEAQ (reference sequence). V shed 2 bases and J shed 3 bases, with 7 bases lying between them. CDR3 sequence: CASSLYEDTEAFF. The CDR3 DNA is TGTGCCAGCAGCTTATACGAGGACACTGAAGCTTTCTTT.

V usage is TRBV2 and J usage is TRBJ2-7; the match to TRBD1 covers 8 bases. The CDR3 is 12 amino acids. Germline values: CDR1 SNHLY, CDR2 FYNNEI. The V and J ends lost 6 bases and 5 bases, in that order; junction bases with no gene match: 3. The CDR3 reads CASSETGDEQYV. Here the CDR3 DNA reads TGTGCCAGCAGCGAGACAGGGGACGAGCAGTACGTC.

The rearrangement uses TRBV28 and TRBJ2-1; 14 positions match TRBD2. Germline CDR1 is MDHEN and CDR2 is SYDVKM. J lost 7 bases, V lost 2 bases, and 4 bases had no gene match. The CDR3 runs to 16 residues. The CDR3 spells CASSLPGLAGGNEQFF. CDR3 nucleotide sequence: TGTGCCAGCAGTTTACCTGGACTAGCGGGAGGAAATGAGCAGTTCTTC.

This chain joins TRBV5-1 and TRBJ1-2; D not resolved. Trimming stripped 1 base from V and 7 bases from J, with 11 bases between. CDR1 and CDR2 from the germline V gene are SGHRS and YFSETQ. The CDR3 has 13 amino acids. CDR3 nucleotides: TGCGCCAGCAGCTTGACAGAGCTGCTTGGCTACACCTTC. As protein: CASSLTELLGYTF.

A word on this clone: Different DNA sequences within this sample yield the same CDR3. The chain recombines TRBV18 with TRBJ1-1, with D tentatively TRBD1 (6 bases). From germline, CDR1 is KGHSH and CDR2 LQKENI. This CDR3 has 13 residues. The V gene lost 1 base and the J gene lost 3 bases, with 6 bases spanning the gap. DNA for the CDR3: TGTGCCAGCTCACCACAGGGGGACACTGAAGCTTTCTTT. It yields the protein CASSPQGDTEAFF.

This chain links TRBV5-4 with TRBJ2-7; maybe TRBD2 (5 bases). In germline, CDR1 is SGHNT, CDR2 YYREEE (reference sequence). This CDR3 has 14 amino acids. The V gene lost 0 bases and the J gene lost 6 bases, with 13 bases spanning the gap. The CDR3 loop is CASSLVGLTIEQYF. In DNA form, the CDR3 reads TGTGCCAGCAGCTTGGTTGGACTCACGATCGAGCAGTACTTC.

The V gene is TRBV18, the J gene TRBJ1-6, with TRBD1 matching 9 bases. Germline V gene lookup returns CDR1 KGHSH and CDR2 LQKENI. The CDR3 sequence is 15 residues long. V lost 3 bases and J lost 7; bases outside the gene matches: 4. CDR3 region: CASSPYRGRNSPLHF. As DNA, the CDR3 is TGTGCCAGCTCACCTTACAGGGGGCGGAATTCACCCCTCCACTTT.

The J gene is TRBJ2-1, the V gene TRBV6-6, with 10 nucleotides matching TRBD1. The germline V gene has CDR1 MNHNY and CDR2 SVGAGI (reference sequence). Trimming cost V 2 bases and J 6 bases; bases outside gene matches: 7. This CDR3 is 16 amino acids long. The CDR3 DNA reads as TGTGCCAGCAGTTACGGGACAGGGGTCATACGCAATGAGCAGTTCTTC. Its translation: CASSYGTGVIRNEQFF.

The chain combines TRBV18 with TRBJ2-7; D is perhaps TRBD1 (5 bases). The CDR3 spans 14 residues. CDR1 and CDR2 from the germline V gene are KGHSH and LQKENI. V lost 0 bases to trimming and J lost 6 bases, with 12 bases between them. The CDR3 sequence is CASSPPDIPLEQYF. DNA of the CDR3: TGTGCCAGCTCACCACCGGACATTCCTCTCGAGCAGTACTTC.

This chain links TRBV30 with TRBJ2-1, with 9 bases lining up with TRBD1. V gave up 5 bases and J gave up 10 bases; unmatched junction bases: 15. In germline, CDR1 is GTSNPN, CDR2 SVGIG (reference sequence). There are 15 residues in the CDR3. DNA for the CDR3: TGTGCCTGGCTAGAGGGGCTTGGGACAGGGAAAGAGCAGTTCTTC. Its protein is CAWLEGLGTGKEQFF. Full variable domain (missing parts from reference TRBV30 and TRBJ2-1): SQTIHQWPATLVQPVGSPLSLECTVEGTSNPNLYWYRQAAGRGLQLLFYSVGIGQISSEVPQNLSASRPQDRQFILSSKKLLLSDSGFYLCAWLEGLGTGKEQFFGPGTRLTVL.

This sequence joins TRBV4-1 and TRBJ2-7, with 7 bases matching TRBD2. Trimming cost V 0 bases and J 0 bases; bases outside gene matches: 5. The CDR3 has 16 amino acids. Germline CDR1 and CDR2: MGHRA and YSYEKL. The CDR3 sequence: CASSQEEGGISYEQYF. The CDR3 DNA sequence: TGCGCCAGCAGCCAAGAAGAGGGAGGGATCTCCTACGAGCAGTACTTC.

This chain joins TRBV10-2 and TRBJ2-3, with a tentative D call TRBD1 (5 bases). Trimming cost V 0 bases and J 5 bases, with 15 bases left between them. The CDR3 runs 16 residues. Germline CDR1 WSHSY, CDR2 SAAADI. Here the CDR3 DNA reads TGCGCCAGCAGTGAGTCGGGGCGAGCCGTCGGAGATACGCAGTATTTT. This codes for CASSESGRAVGDTQYF.

The genes are TRBV6-5 and TRBJ2-3, with D tentatively TRBD1 (6 bases). This CDR3 is built from 14 residues. V was trimmed by 8 bases and J by 3 bases, leaving 15 bases between them. Germline V gene data show CDR1 as MNHEY and CDR2 as SVGAGI. The CDR3 DNA reads as TGTGCCAGCGCCAGGGGATTGTCGACAGATACGCAGTATTTT. Its protein is CASARGLSTDTQYF.

The V call is TRBV11-2, the J call TRBJ2-7; the D gene is possibly TRBD2 (6 bases). This CDR3 has 13 amino acids. Trimming took 3 bases from V and 3 from J, leaving 9 bases between them. CDR1 is SGHAT and CDR2 is FQNNGV in the germline V gene. CDR3 bases: TGTGCCAGCAGCTTTGGGGGGAACTACGAGCAGTACGTC. As protein: CASSFGGNYEQYV.

The chain is built from TRBV2 and TRBJ2-1; a possible D gene is TRBD2 (5 bases). Per the germline V gene, CDR1 is SNHLY and CDR2 is FYNNEI. With 3 bases removed from V and 3 bases from J, the gap between germline ends came to 12 bases. This CDR3 region has 15 residues. The DNA for the CDR3 is TGTGCCAGCAGTGAGCGCCGGGGTATCTACAATGAGCAGTTCTTC. Amino acid sequence: CASSERRGIYNEQFF.

The rearrangement links TRBV20-1 to TRBJ2-7; 7 bases match TRBD2. CDR3 length equals 11 residues. Germline lookup yields CDR1 DFQATT and CDR2 SNEGSKA (reference sequence). Trimming at V came to 5 bases and at J to 6 bases, leaving 4 bases not matched to a gene. The CDR3 is CSASSGGEQYF. The CDR3 region has the DNA TGCAGTGCTTCCTCGGGAGGCGAGCAGTACTTC.